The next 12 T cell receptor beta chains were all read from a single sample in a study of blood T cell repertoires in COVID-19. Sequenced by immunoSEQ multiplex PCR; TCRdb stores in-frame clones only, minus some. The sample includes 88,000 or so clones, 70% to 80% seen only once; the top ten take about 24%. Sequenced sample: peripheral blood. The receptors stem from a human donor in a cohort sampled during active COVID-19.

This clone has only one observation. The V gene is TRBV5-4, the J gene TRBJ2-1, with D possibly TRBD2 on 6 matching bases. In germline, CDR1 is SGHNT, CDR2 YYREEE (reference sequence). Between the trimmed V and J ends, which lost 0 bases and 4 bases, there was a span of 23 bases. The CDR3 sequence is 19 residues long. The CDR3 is CASSLERGPLPGLYNEQFF. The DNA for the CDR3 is TGTGCCAGCAGCTTGGAACGGGGTCCCCTCCCCGGACTATACAATGAGCAGTTCTTC.

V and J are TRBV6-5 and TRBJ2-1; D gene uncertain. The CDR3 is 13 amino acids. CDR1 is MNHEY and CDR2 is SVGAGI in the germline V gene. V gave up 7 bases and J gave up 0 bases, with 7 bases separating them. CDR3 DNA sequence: TGTGCCAGCACCCTTAGCTCCTACAATGAGCAGTTCTTC. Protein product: CASTLSSYNEQFF.

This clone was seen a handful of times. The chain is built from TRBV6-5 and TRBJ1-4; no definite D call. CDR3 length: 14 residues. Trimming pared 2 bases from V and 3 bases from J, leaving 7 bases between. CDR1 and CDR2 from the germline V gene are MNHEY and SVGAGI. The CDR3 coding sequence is TGTGCCAGCAGTTACCTCGGTCCTAATGAAAAACTGTTTTTT. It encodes CASSYLGPNEKLFF.

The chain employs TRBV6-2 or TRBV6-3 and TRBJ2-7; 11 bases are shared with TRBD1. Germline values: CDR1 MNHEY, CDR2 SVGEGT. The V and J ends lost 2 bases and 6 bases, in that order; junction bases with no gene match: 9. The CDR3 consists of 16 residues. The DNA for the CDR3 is TGTGCCAGCAGTTACGGACAGGGGGCCCAATGGAGCGAGCAGTACTTC. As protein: CASSYGQGAQWSEQYF.

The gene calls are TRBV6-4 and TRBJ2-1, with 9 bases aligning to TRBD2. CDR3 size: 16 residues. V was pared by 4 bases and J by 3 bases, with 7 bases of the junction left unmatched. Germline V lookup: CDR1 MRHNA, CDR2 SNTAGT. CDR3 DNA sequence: TGTGCCAGCAGTGCCTTTAGCGGGAGTCGCTACAATGAGCAGTTCTTC. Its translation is CASSAFSGSRYNEQFF.

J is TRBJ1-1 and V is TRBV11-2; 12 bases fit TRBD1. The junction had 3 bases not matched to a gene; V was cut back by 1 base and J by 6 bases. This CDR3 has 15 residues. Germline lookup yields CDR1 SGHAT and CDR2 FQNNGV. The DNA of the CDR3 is TGTGCCAGCAGCTTAGGGGGACAGGGGGCCGCTGAAGCTTTCTTT. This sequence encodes CASSLGGQGAAEAFF. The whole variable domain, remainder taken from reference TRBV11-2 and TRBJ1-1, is EAGVAQSPRYKIIEKRQSVAFWCNPISGHATLYWYQQILGQGPKLLIQFQNNGVVDDSQLPKDRFSAERLKGVDSTLKIQPAKLEDSAVYLCASSLGGQGAAEAFFGQGTRLTVV.

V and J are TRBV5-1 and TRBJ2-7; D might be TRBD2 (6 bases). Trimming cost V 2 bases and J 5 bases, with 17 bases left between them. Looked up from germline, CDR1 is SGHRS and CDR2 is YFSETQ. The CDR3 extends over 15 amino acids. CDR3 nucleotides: TGCGCCAGCAGCTTCGACATCCCAACGGGAGACGAGCAGTACTTC. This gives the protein CASSFDIPTGDEQYF.

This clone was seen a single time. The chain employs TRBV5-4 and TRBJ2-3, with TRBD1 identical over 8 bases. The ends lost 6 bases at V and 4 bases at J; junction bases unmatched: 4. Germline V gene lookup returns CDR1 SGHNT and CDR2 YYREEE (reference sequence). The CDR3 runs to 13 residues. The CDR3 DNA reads TGTGCCAGCACAGGGGGCTCGGCAGATACGCAGTATTTT. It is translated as CASTGGSADTQYF.

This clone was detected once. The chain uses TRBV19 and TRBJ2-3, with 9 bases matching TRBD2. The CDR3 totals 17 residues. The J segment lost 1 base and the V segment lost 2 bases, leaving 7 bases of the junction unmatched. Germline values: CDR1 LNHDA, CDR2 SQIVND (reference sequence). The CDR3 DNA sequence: TGTGCCAGTAGTATACGGGCGACTAGCGGACGCACAGATACGCAGTATTTT. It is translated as CASSIRATSGRTDTQYF. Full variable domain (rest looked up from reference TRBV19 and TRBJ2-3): DGGITQSPKYLFRKEGQNVTLSCEQNLNHDAMYWYRQDPGQGLRLIYYSQIVNDFQKGDIAEGYSVSREKKESFPLTVTSAQKNPTAFYLCASSIRATSGRTDTQYFGPGTRLTVL.

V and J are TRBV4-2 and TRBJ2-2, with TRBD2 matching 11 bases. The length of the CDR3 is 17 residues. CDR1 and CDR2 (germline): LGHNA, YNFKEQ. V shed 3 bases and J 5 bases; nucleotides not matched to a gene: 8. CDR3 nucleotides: TGTGCCAGCAGCCAGGGACTAGCGGTCTTTGGGACCGGGGAGCTGTTTTTT. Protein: CASSQGLAVFGTGELFF.

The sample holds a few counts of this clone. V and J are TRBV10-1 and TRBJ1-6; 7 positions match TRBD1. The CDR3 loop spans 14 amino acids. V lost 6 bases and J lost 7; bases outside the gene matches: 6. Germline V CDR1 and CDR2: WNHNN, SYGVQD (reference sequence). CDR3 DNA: TGCGCCAGCAGCCGTGACAGGGAGAATTCACCCCTCCACTTT. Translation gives CASSRDRENSPLHF.

Written as DNA, the CDR3 is TGTGCCAGCAGCGCTGGGACACTTCCCCTCCACTTT. This sequence encodes CASSAGTLPLHF. The chain recombines TRBV7-2 with TRBJ1-6; possibly TRBD1 for D (6 bases). Germline V gene data show CDR1 as SGHTA and CDR2 as FQGNSA. CDR3 size: 12 residues. Trimming took 5 bases from V and 13 from J, leaving 12 bases between them.